The entry below gives a single TCR beta chain sequence along with its context. The read terminates 3 residues before the CDR3 end, so the remaining end is supplied by the germline J gene. Genomic DNA, averaging around 1,200 ng per sample, yielded TCR beta CDR3 via immunoSEQ. Generated by immunoSEQ multiplex PCR, the TCRdb table keeps only in-frame clones and is missing some. The repertoire table contains about 23,000 clones. Each participant carried one incident cervical HPV16 infection only. Germline V gene lookup returns CDR1 GTSNPN and CDR2 SVGIG (reference sequence). Losses at the gene ends were 0 bases for V and 5 bases for J; bases not matched to a gene: 9. CDR3 length equals 16 residues. The record originates from a study of T cells in women clearing cervical HPV infection.

Sequencing was performed on blood buffy coat. The sequence derives from a woman between 18 and 75 years old with a cervical HPV16 infection that either progressed to CIN3+ or cleared (not recorded which). The chain joins TRBV30 to TRBJ2-7; 11 positions match TRBD2. CDR3 sequence reads: CAWSVRRLAGTHEQYF. CDR3 DNA (partial): TGTGCCTGGAGTGTACGACGACTAGCGGGAACGCACGAG. Drawing the rest from reference TRBV30 and TRBJ2-7, the complete variable domain is SQTIHQWPATLVQPVGSPLSLECTVEGTSNPNLYWYRQAAGRGLQLLFYSVGIGQISSEVPQNLSASRPQDRQFILSSKKLLLSDSGFYLCAWSVRRLAGTHEQYFGPGTRLTVT.